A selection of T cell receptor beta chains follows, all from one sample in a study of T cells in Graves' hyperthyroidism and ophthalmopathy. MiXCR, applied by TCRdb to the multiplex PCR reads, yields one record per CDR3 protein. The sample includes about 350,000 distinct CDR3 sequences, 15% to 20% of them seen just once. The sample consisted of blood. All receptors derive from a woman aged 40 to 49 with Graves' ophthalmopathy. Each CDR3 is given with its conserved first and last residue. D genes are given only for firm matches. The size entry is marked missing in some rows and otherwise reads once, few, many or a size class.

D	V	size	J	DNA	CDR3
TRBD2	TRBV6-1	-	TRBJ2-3	TGTGCCAGCAGTGCCGACTGGGGAGGGATTAGCACAGATACGCAGTATTTT	CASSADWGGISTDTQYF
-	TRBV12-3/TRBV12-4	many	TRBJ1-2	TGTGCCAGCAGTTTCACCCGCGCCTATGGCTACACCTTC	CASSFTRAYGYTF
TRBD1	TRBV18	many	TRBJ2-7	TGTGCCAGCTCACCGGGACAGGTTCGGAACGAGCAGTACTTC	CASSPGQVRNEQYF
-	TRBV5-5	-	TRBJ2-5	TGTGCCAGCAGCTTGGGGGTTGGGGTTGAGACCCAGTACTTC	CASSLGVGVETQYF
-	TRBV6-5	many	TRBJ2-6	TGTGCCAGCATGTTTCCTGGGGCCAACGTCCTGACTTTC	CASMFPGANVLTF
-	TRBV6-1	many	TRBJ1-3	TGTGCCAGCGACGTAAAACCTGGAAACACCATATATTTT	CASDVKPGNTIYF
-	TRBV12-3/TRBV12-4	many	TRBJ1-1	TGTGCCAGCAGTTTCAAGGGAGCTGAAGCTTTCTTT	CASSFKGAEAFF
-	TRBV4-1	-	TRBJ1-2	TGCGCCAGCAGCCATGAAGGTGGAGCCAACTATGGCTACACCTTC	CASSHEGGANYGYTF
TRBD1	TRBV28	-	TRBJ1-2	TGTGCCAGCAGGGGGACCGGGACAGGGCTTAACTATGGCTACACCTTC	CASRGTGTGLNYGYTF
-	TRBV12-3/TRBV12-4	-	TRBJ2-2	TGTGCCAGCACCCTATCTGGTCGGGACACCGGGGAGCTGTTTTTT	CASTLSGRDTGELFF
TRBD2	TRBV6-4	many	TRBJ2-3	TGTGCCAGCAGTCTAGTAGCGGGAGGGCCAGATACGCAGTATTTT	CASSLVAGGPDTQYF
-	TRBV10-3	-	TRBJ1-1	TGTGCCATCAGTGAGTCTGGGACACCCCCGAACACTGAAGCTTTCTTT	CAISESGTPPNTEAFF
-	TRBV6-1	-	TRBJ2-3	TGTGCCAGCAGTCCGTCTAGCCCCGATACGCAGTATTTT	CASSPSSPDTQYF
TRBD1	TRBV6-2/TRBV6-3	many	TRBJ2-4	TGTGCCAGCAGTATGACAGGGGCTGGGAACATTCAGTACTTC	CASSMTGAGNIQYF
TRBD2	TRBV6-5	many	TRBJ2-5	TGTGCCAGCAGCCCGGGACTAGTAAAAGAGACCCAGTACTTC	CASSPGLVKETQYF
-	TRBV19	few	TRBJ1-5	TGTGCCAGTAGTATAGCAAATAGCAATCAGCCCCAGCATTTT	CASSIANSNQPQHF
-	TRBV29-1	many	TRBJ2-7	TGCAGCGTTGAAGGGGGCAACTTGTACGAGCAGTACTTC	CSVEGGNLYEQYF
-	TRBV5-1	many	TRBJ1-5	TGCGCCAGCAGCTTGGGAGCCAACTCGCCCAATCAGCCCCAGCATTTT	CASSLGANSPNQPQHF
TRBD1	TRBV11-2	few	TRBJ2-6	TGTGCCAGCATCCGGGACAGCTTCTCTGGGGCCAACGTCCTGACTTTC	CASIRDSFSGANVLTF
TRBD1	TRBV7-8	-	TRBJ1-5	TGTGCCAGCAGCGCGTCCAGGGGGCGGGAGCCCCAGCATTTT	CASSASRGREPQHF
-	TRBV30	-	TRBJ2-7	TGTGCCTGGACTTCCGGACTGATTGAGCAGTACTTC	CAWTSGLIEQYF
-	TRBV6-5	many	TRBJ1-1	TGTGCCAGCAGTTACCCAGGGAGGGTGGACACTGAAGCTTTCTTT	CASSYPGRVDTEAFF
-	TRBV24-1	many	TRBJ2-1	TGTGCCACCAGTCCTCGGGGGTTTTCGAATGAGCAGTTCTTC	CATSPRGFSNEQFF
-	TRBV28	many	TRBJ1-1	TGTGCCAGCAGTCTCATGGGGGGGTTGAACACTGAAGCTTTCTTT	CASSLMGGLNTEAFF
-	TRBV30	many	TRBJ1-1	TGTGCCTGGAGTCACGTCTCGGGAGGTGAAGCTTTCTTT	CAWSHVSGGEAFF
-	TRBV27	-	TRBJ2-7	TGTGCCAGCAGTTCGGGATTGACAGGAAACTACTACGAGCAGTACTTC	CASSSGLTGNYYEQYF
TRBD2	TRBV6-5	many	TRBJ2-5	TGTGCCAGCAGTTACGGGGGGGAGGCCCAAGAGACCCAGTACTTC	CASSYGGEAQETQYF
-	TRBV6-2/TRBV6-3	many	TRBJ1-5	TGTGCCAGCAGTTCTCTAAGCAATCAGCCCCAGCATTTT	CASSSLSNQPQHF
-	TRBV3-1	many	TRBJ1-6	TGTGCCAGCAGCCCTGGGGGCGGTAATTCACCCCTCCACTTT	CASSPGGGNSPLHF
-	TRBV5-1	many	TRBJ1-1	TGCGCCAGCAGCTTGGATGGCGCTGAAGCTTTCTTT	CASSLDGAEAFF
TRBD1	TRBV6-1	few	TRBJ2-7	TGTGCCAGCAGCGTTAGACAGGGACGCTACGAGCAGTACTTC	CASSVRQGRYEQYF
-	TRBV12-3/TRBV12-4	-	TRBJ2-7	TGTGCCAGCAGTTCGGACATTACCTACGAGCAGTACTTC	CASSSDITYEQYF
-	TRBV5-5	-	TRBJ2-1	TGTGCCAGCAGCTTGACAGATTACAATGAGCAGTTCTTC	CASSLTDYNEQFF
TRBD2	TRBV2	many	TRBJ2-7	TGTGCCAGCAGATTGGCGGGAGGCGCACGCGAGCAGTACTTC	CASRLAGGAREQYF
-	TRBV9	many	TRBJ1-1	TGTGCCAGCAGCGTAATTGGTGGAGGGTTGAACACTGAAGCTTTCTTT	CASSVIGGGLNTEAFF
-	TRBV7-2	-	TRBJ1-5	TGTGCCAGCAGCTTAGCTCCAAATGGGGGACAGCCCCAGCATTTT	CASSLAPNGGQPQHF
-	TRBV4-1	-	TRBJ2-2	TGCGCCAGCAGCCAAGACCCTTGGGCTAACACCGGGGAGCTGTTTTTT	CASSQDPWANTGELFF
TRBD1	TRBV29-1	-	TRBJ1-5	TGCAGCGTAGGGGGCCAGGGTGATCAGCCCCAGCATTTT	CSVGGQGDQPQHF
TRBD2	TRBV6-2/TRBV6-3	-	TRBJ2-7	TGTGCCAGCCGACTAGCGGGCGAGCAGTACTTC	CASRLAGEQYF
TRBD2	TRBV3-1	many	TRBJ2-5	TGTGCCAGCAGCCAAGATTGGCGGGAGGCGGAAGAGACCCAGTACTTC	CASSQDWREAEETQYF
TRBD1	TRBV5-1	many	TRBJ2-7	TGCGCCAGCAGCTTGGATTATGGGACAGGGGCCATCGAGCAGTACTTC	CASSLDYGTGAIEQYF
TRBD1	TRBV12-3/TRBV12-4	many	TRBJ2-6	TGTGCCAGCAGTTTTAGGAGACAGGGAGTTTCTGGGGCCAACGTCCTGACTTTC	CASSFRRQGVSGANVLTF
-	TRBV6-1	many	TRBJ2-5	TGTGCCAGCAGTGCGGGAATCGAGACCCAGTACTTC	CASSAGIETQYF